A selection of T cell receptor beta chains follows, all from one sample in a study of cytomegalovirus exposure and HLA in healthy donors. Clones were read by immunoSEQ multiplex PCR, and TCRdb kept only the in-frame ones, dropping some. Counted here are roughly 100,000 clones, around 80% occurring once; the ten biggest clones make up just over 0.75%. Input material: PBMCs. The receptors derive from a woman aged 60-75 years in good health and CMV-seronegative. The CDR3 runs from the conserved cysteine through the conserved F or W. Fields, in order: V gene, J gene, clone size, D gene, CDR3 DNA, CDR3 protein. D genes are given only for firm matches. Clone size appears in some rows only: once, few, many, or a class for an expanded clone.

v_gene: TRBV25-1; j_gene: TRBJ2-7; abundance: -; d_gene: -; CDR3nt: TGTGCCAGCAGTGAATGGGGCAGGGGAACCTACGAGCAGTACTTC; CDR3aa: CASSEWGRGTYEQYF
v_gene: TRBV6-5; j_gene: TRBJ2-7; abundance: -; d_gene: TRBD2; CDR3nt: TGTGCCAGCAGCCCCGCTAGCGGGAGGCCGTACTTC; CDR3aa: CASSPASGRPYF
v_gene: TRBV4-1; j_gene: TRBJ2-2; abundance: -; d_gene: TRBD1; CDR3nt: TGCGCCAGCAGCCAGCCCGACAGGGGGCAGAGGTCTCGGGGGGAGCTGTTTTTT; CDR3aa: CASSQPDRGQRSRGELFF
v_gene: TRBV28; j_gene: TRBJ1-1; abundance: few; d_gene: TRBD1; CDR3nt: TGTGCCAGCAGAACAGGGGACGCTGAAGCTTTCTTT; CDR3aa: CASRTGDAEAFF
v_gene: TRBV5-6; j_gene: TRBJ2-2; abundance: -; d_gene: -; CDR3nt: TGTGCCAGCAGCTCTTTGAACACCGGGGAGCTGTTTTTT; CDR3aa: CASSSLNTGELFF
v_gene: TRBV6-1; j_gene: TRBJ2-7; abundance: once; d_gene: TRBD2; CDR3nt: TGTGCCAGTGGCCAGACTAGCGCTTCCTACGAGCAGTACTTC; CDR3aa: CASGQTSASYEQYF
v_gene: TRBV4-3; j_gene: TRBJ1-2; abundance: -; d_gene: -; CDR3nt: TGCGCCAGCAGCCAGTCCTTGGGTCCCAGAGGGTATGGCTACACCTTC; CDR3aa: CASSQSLGPRGYGYTF
v_gene: TRBV5-6; j_gene: TRBJ2-7; abundance: -; d_gene: TRBD1; CDR3nt: TGTGCCAGCAGCTCTGGACAGGGGGCGTACGAGCAGTACTTC; CDR3aa: CASSSGQGAYEQYF
v_gene: TRBV28; j_gene: TRBJ2-7; abundance: -; d_gene: -; CDR3nt: TGTGCCAGCACCCTAGGGAGGACAGGGAGGGCCGAGCAGTACTTC; CDR3aa: CASTLGRTGRAEQYF
v_gene: TRBV27; j_gene: TRBJ2-1; abundance: -; d_gene: TRBD2; CDR3nt: TGTGCCAGCAGTTTATCGGGTATAGCGGGGAGCTCCTACAATGAGCAGTTCTTC; CDR3aa: CASSLSGIAGSSYNEQFF
v_gene: TRBV13; j_gene: TRBJ2-4; abundance: -; d_gene: -; CDR3nt: TGTGCCAGCAGCTTTCCGGGCAGGGCCGGCATTCAGTACTTC; CDR3aa: CASSFPGRAGIQYF
v_gene: TRBV5-4; j_gene: TRBJ2-5; abundance: -; d_gene: -; CDR3nt: TGTGCCAGCAGCTTGCGTAGCGGTGGGGAGACCCAGTACTTC; CDR3aa: CASSLRSGGETQYF
v_gene: TRBV27; j_gene: TRBJ1-2; abundance: -; d_gene: -; CDR3nt: TGTGCCGGCCCGACCGGGACTAACTATGGCTACACCTTC; CDR3aa: CAGPTGTNYGYTF
v_gene: TRBV10-3; j_gene: TRBJ2-2; abundance: once; d_gene: -; CDR3nt: TGTGCCATCAGTGGACGGGACACCGGGGAGCTGTTTTTT; CDR3aa: CAISGRDTGELFF
v_gene: TRBV5-6; j_gene: TRBJ1-2; abundance: few; d_gene: TRBD1; CDR3nt: TGTGCCAGCAGCCTAAGGGACAGGGAAGGCTATGGCTACACCTTC; CDR3aa: CASSLRDREGYGYTF
v_gene: TRBV7-9; j_gene: TRBJ1-5; abundance: -; d_gene: -; CDR3nt: TGTGCCAGCAGCTTAGACAGTCAACAGCCCCAGCATTTT; CDR3aa: CASSLDSQQPQHF
v_gene: TRBV5-1; j_gene: TRBJ1-1; abundance: -; d_gene: -; CDR3nt: TGCGCCAGCAGCTTAAGAGGGGGGGACACTGAAGCTTTCTTT; CDR3aa: CASSLRGGDTEAFF
v_gene: TRBV11-2; j_gene: TRBJ1-2; abundance: -; d_gene: TRBD1; CDR3nt: TGTGCCAGCAGCCCAGACAGGGGGCCGGGCTACACCTTC; CDR3aa: CASSPDRGPGYTF
v_gene: TRBV5-4; j_gene: TRBJ2-3; abundance: -; d_gene: TRBD1; CDR3nt: TGTGCCAGCAGCCTGGACAGGGGAGGCACAGATACGCAGTATTTT; CDR3aa: CASSLDRGGTDTQYF
v_gene: TRBV7-8; j_gene: TRBJ1-5; abundance: -; d_gene: -; CDR3nt: TGTGCCAGCAGCTTAGCAGGAGGGGACAATCAGCCCCAGCATTTT; CDR3aa: CASSLAGGDNQPQHF
v_gene: TRBV5-1; j_gene: TRBJ2-3; abundance: -; d_gene: TRBD2; CDR3nt: TGCGCCAGCAGCTGGGGGACTAGCGGGATATACACAGATACGCAGTATTTT; CDR3aa: CASSWGTSGIYTDTQYF
v_gene: TRBV6-5; j_gene: TRBJ2-7; abundance: -; d_gene: TRBD1; CDR3nt: TGTGCCAGCAGTTACCTTCTTGGACAGGGGGCCCACGAGCAGTACTTC; CDR3aa: CASSYLLGQGAHEQYF
v_gene: TRBV29-1; j_gene: TRBJ1-4; abundance: -; d_gene: -; CDR3nt: TGCAGCGTTGAAGAGGCGGGGGGGAATGAAAAACTGTTTTTT; CDR3aa: CSVEEAGGNEKLFF
v_gene: TRBV7-9; j_gene: TRBJ1-4; abundance: -; d_gene: -; CDR3nt: TGTGCCAGCAGCTTATTCGGAGGGGGGGACGATGAAAAACTGTTTTTT; CDR3aa: CASSLFGGGDDEKLFF
v_gene: TRBV7-2; j_gene: TRBJ1-1; abundance: once; d_gene: -; CDR3nt: TGTGCCAGCAGCCTTACCCCAGGGGACACTGAAGCTTTCTTT; CDR3aa: CASSLTPGDTEAFF
v_gene: TRBV6-5; j_gene: TRBJ1-1; abundance: -; d_gene: -; CDR3nt: TGTGCCAGCAGTTTAGGGGCGGGGCGGTTCACTGAAGCTTTCTTT; CDR3aa: CASSLGAGRFTEAFF
v_gene: TRBV5-8; j_gene: TRBJ2-7; abundance: once; d_gene: TRBD1; CDR3nt: TGTGCCAGCAGCTTCCCGGGACAGGGGCATCGGGAGCAGTACTTC; CDR3aa: CASSFPGQGHREQYF
v_gene: TRBV9; j_gene: TRBJ2-1; abundance: few; d_gene: TRBD2; CDR3nt: TGTGCCAGCAGCGTAGGGCTAGCGGGAATTGAGCAGTTCTTC; CDR3aa: CASSVGLAGIEQFF
v_gene: TRBV6-5; j_gene: TRBJ2-7; abundance: -; d_gene: -; CDR3nt: TGTGCCAGCGGGGAGGACTCCTACGAGCAGTACTTC; CDR3aa: CASGEDSYEQYF
v_gene: TRBV27; j_gene: TRBJ1-2; abundance: -; d_gene: TRBD1; CDR3nt: TGTGCCAGCAGTTTCGAACGACAGGGGCGGGGTGGCTGCACCTTC; CDR3aa: CASSFERQGRGGCTF
v_gene: TRBV28; j_gene: TRBJ2-3; abundance: -; d_gene: TRBD1; CDR3nt: TGTGCCAGCAGCCGCAGGGGGCCAGATACGCAGTATTTT; CDR3aa: CASSRRGPDTQYF
v_gene: TRBV12-2; j_gene: TRBJ1-4; abundance: -; d_gene: -; CDR3nt: TGTGCAAGTCGCTTAGGCAGGGACCGGGACAGGGATGAAAAACTGTTTTTT; CDR3aa: CASRLGRDRDRDEKLFF
v_gene: TRBV7-2; j_gene: TRBJ2-2; abundance: -; d_gene: -; CDR3nt: TGTGCCAGCAGCTCGGACAGTGGCACCGGGGAGCTGTTTTTT; CDR3aa: CASSSDSGTGELFF
v_gene: TRBV4-3; j_gene: TRBJ2-6; abundance: -; d_gene: -; CDR3nt: TGCGCCAGCAGCCAAGTATACAGCCCAGGGGCCAACGTCCTGACTTTC; CDR3aa: CASSQVYSPGANVLTF
v_gene: TRBV10-3; j_gene: TRBJ2-7; abundance: -; d_gene: -; CDR3nt: TGTGCCATCAGTGAGTCGAGCCGAGACGAGCAGTACTTC; CDR3aa: CAISESSRDEQYF
v_gene: TRBV7-2; j_gene: TRBJ1-4; abundance: -; d_gene: -; CDR3nt: TGTGCCAGCAGCTTAGACAGTGCTTATAATGAAAAACTGTTTTTT; CDR3aa: CASSLDSAYNEKLFF
v_gene: TRBV7-2; j_gene: TRBJ2-2; abundance: -; d_gene: -; CDR3nt: TGTGCCAGCAGCCGAATGGGGGGGCGGGGCACCGGGGAGCTGTTTTTT; CDR3aa: CASSRMGGRGTGELFF
v_gene: TRBV18; j_gene: TRBJ1-2; abundance: -; d_gene: -; CDR3nt: TGTGCCAGCTCACCACCGAGCCTTCGATTGGGCTACACCTTC; CDR3aa: CASSPPSLRLGYTF
v_gene: TRBV18; j_gene: TRBJ1-5; abundance: once; d_gene: -; CDR3nt: TGTGCCAGCTCACCATTGGGCGGCAATCAGCCCCAGCATTTT; CDR3aa: CASSPLGGNQPQHF
v_gene: TRBV19; j_gene: TRBJ1-1; abundance: once; d_gene: -; CDR3nt: TGTGCCAGTAGTTTGAGGGCGGAATCCGGCGGCACTGAAGCTTTCTTT; CDR3aa: CASSLRAESGGTEAFF
v_gene: TRBV28; j_gene: TRBJ1-2; abundance: -; d_gene: TRBD1; CDR3nt: TGTGCCAGTCAGACAGGGGGCGACTATGGCTACACCTTC; CDR3aa: CASQTGGDYGYTF
v_gene: TRBV9; j_gene: TRBJ2-2; abundance: -; d_gene: TRBD2; CDR3nt: TGTGCCAGCAGCCCGCTAGCGGGCGGCACCGGGGAGCTGTTTTTT; CDR3aa: CASSPLAGGTGELFF